A single sample gave rise to the 21 T cell receptor beta chains below, sequenced in a study of response to subunit inactivated influenza vaccine. TCRdb passed the RT-PCR reads through MiXCR, listing each CDR3 protein once. The table shows just under 550,000 distinct CDR3 sequences, with approximately 22% occurring only once. The same sample was also studied in work on T cells expressing NK-cell markers. That publication notes: For TCR beta, cDNA was produced by 5'RACE template switching with UMIs.

Sequenced material: CD4+ T cells sorted from PBMCs, taken 12 days after vaccination. All receptors derive from a man between 50 and 59 years old who received an inactivated influenza vaccine.

The CDR3 sequence: CASSHTSGELFF. CDR3 coding DNA: TGTGCCAGCAGCCACACGAGCGGGGAGCTGTTTTTT. The chain combines TRBV7-9 with TRBJ2-2; D is uncertain. CDR3 length: 12 amino acids. The V end lost 5 bases, the J end lost 7 bases, and 8 bases lay between the germline ends. Germline values: CDR1 SEHNR, CDR2 FQNEAQ (reference sequence).

This clonotype was detected a few times. The gene calls are TRBV20-1 and TRBJ2-6; no firm D call. Trimming removed 4 bases at V and 0 bases at J, with 7 bases between. This CDR3 has 14 amino acids. Germline V gene data show CDR1 as DFQATT and CDR2 as SNEGSKA (reference sequence). CDR3 residues: CSATDGSGANVLTF. The CDR3 region has the DNA TGCAGTGCTACCGACGGCTCTGGGGCCAACGTCCTGACTTTC.

This chain connects TRBV2 to TRBJ2-1; 8 bases are shared with TRBD2. CDR1 and CDR2 from the germline V gene are SNHLY and FYNNEI. V gave up 2 bases and J gave up 8 bases; unmatched junction bases: 5. CDR3 length: 14 amino acids. DNA for the CDR3: TGTGCCAGCAGTGAACAGGGACTAGGGGATGAGCAGTTCTTC. This sequence encodes CASSEQGLGDEQFF.

J is TRBJ2-5 and V is TRBV20-1; a possible D gene is TRBD1 (6 bases). The CDR3 is made up of 13 amino acids. Trimming left V 6 bases short and J 5 bases short, with 16 bases between. CDR1 is DFQATT, CDR2 SNEGSKA, per germline (reference sequence). DNA for the CDR3: TGCAGTGCCCCCCAGGGGTGGGGGGAGACCCAGTACTTC. This codes for CSAPQGWGETQYF.

The chain uses TRBV10-3 and TRBJ2-7, with unresolved D. The germline gives CDR1 ENHRY, CDR2 SYGVKD. V was trimmed by 4 bases and J by 2 bases, leaving 9 bases between them. CDR3 length equals 13 residues. The chain's CDR3 is CAISVGETYEQYF. The CDR3 DNA reads TGTGCCATCAGTGTTGGGGAAACCTACGAGCAGTACTTC.

This clonotype has only a few counts. The chain is built from TRBV20-1 and TRBJ2-7; tentatively, D is TRBD2 (5 bases). Trimming took off 7 bases at V and 4 bases at J, with 20 bases between the two ends. The germline V gene encodes CDR1 DFQATT and CDR2 SNEGSKA (reference sequence). CDR3 length: 14 amino acids. The CDR3 reads CSGSDEGVGYEQYF. The CDR3 DNA reads TGCAGTGGCTCAGACGAGGGAGTAGGGTACGAGCAGTACTTC.

The CDR3 here is CSARRGTAYNEQFF. CDR3 in DNA: TGCAGCGCCCGGAGAGGGACGGCATACAATGAGCAGTTCTTC. The chain recombines TRBV29-1 with TRBJ2-1; TRBD1 or TRBD2 may be the D gene (5 bases each). The CDR3 length is 14 residues. The V end was cut by 7 bases, the J end by 4 bases, with 17 bases between. In germline, CDR1 is SQVTM, CDR2 ANQGSEA.

This clonotype was recorded at least ten times. The rearrangement joins TRBV2 to TRBJ2-3, with a weak D call TRBD2 (6 bases). The V end was cut by 6 bases, the J end by 2 bases, with 12 bases between. The length of the CDR3 is 14 residues. CDR1 is SNHLY and CDR2 is FYNNEI in the germline V gene. The CDR3 protein is CASRQGGNTDTQYF. The CDR3 nucleotides read TGTGCCAGCAGGCAGGGCGGGAACACAGATACGCAGTATTTT.

This clonotype was observed a single time. The gene calls are TRBV6-1 and TRBJ1-6, with D unclear. V gave up 8 bases and J gave up 6 bases, with 11 bases separating them. The CDR3 contains 13 residues. Germline V gives CDR1 MNHNS, CDR2 SASEGT. The CDR3 sequence: CASSPVPNSPLHF. CDR3 DNA: TGTGCCAGCTCCCCGGTGCCTAATTCACCCCTCCACTTT.

This sequence joins TRBV10-3 and TRBJ1-1; D is uncertain. The V and J ends lost 2 bases and 3 bases respectively, with 4 bases between them. This CDR3 spans 12 amino acids. Germline V gives CDR1 ENHRY, CDR2 SYGVKD. CDR3 sequence (DNA): TGTGCCATCAGTGAGGGGGACACTGAAGCTTTCTTT. Its protein product is CAISEGDTEAFF.

This rearrangement joins TRBV9 to TRBJ2-1; D gene unclear. The CDR3 length is 12 residues. V lost 0 bases and J 13 bases, leaving 11 bases between the germline ends. In germline, CDR1 is SGDLS, CDR2 YYNGEE. CDR3 bases: TGTGCCAGCAGCGTAGAAGGAAGCGCTCAGTTCTTC. Protein product: CASSVEGSAQFF. The whole variable domain, filled in from reference TRBV9 and TRBJ2-1, reads DSGVTQTPKHLITATGQRVTLRCSPRSGDLSVYWYQQSLDQGLQFLIQYYNGEERAKGNILERFSAQQFPDLHSELNLSSLELGDSALYFCASSVEGSAQFFGPGTRLTVL.

This clonotype was seen more than once but under ten times. The CDR3 here is CASSQGSVNQPQHF. The CDR3 DNA sequence: TGTGCCAGCAGCCAAGGATCCGTGAATCAGCCCCAGCATTTT. V and J are TRBV3-1 and TRBJ1-5; D gene uncertain. V was pared by 1 base and J by 4 bases, with 8 bases between. The CDR3 is 14 amino acids. CDR1 and CDR2 from the germline V gene are LGHDT and YNNKEL (reference sequence).

The V and J genes are TRBV27 and TRBJ2-3, with D possibly matching TRBD1 (6 bases). Trimming left V 4 bases short and J 0 bases short, with 17 bases between. Germline V lookup: CDR1 MNHEY, CDR2 SMNVEV (reference sequence). The CDR3 sequence is 17 residues long. CDR3: CASSSPLLRGSTDTQYF. Here the CDR3 DNA reads TGTGCCAGCAGTTCCCCCCTCCTCAGGGGTAGCACAGATACGCAGTATTTT.

The chain combines TRBV5-1 with TRBJ2-7; D may be TRBD2 (6 bases). The V end was cut by 4 bases, the J end by 0 bases, with 14 bases between. CDR1 and CDR2 (germline): SGHRS, YFSETQ. This CDR3 spans 15 amino acids. CDR3 sequence reads: CASSPVGGSSYEQYF. The DNA for the CDR3 is TGCGCCAGCAGCCCGGTGGGGGGAAGCTCCTACGAGCAGTACTTC.

A few counts support this clonotype. The chain joins TRBV5-1 to TRBJ2-5, with D perhaps TRBD1 or TRBD2 (5 bases each). The germline V gene encodes CDR1 SGHRS and CDR2 YFSETQ. Deletions cut 4 bases from V and 5 bases from J, with 12 bases between. CDR3 size: 13 residues. CDR3 DNA: TGCGCCAGCAGCGCTGGGACCAGGGAGACCCAGTACTTC. Encoded protein: CASSAGTRETQYF.

This clonotype was seen repeatedly, ten times or more. The chain combines TRBV4-2 with TRBJ1-1; TRBD1 matches 7 bases. In germline, CDR1 is LGHNA, CDR2 YNFKEQ. The CDR3 consists of 14 residues. V was clipped by 1 base and J by 5 bases; unmatched bases: 4. In nucleotides, the CDR3 is TGTGCCAGCAGCCAAGGGGGCAGGGGGACTGAAGCTTTCTTT. Protein product: CASSQGGRGTEAFF.

The gene calls are TRBV5-1 and TRBJ2-2; the match to TRBD1 covers 11 bases. Unmatched junction bases numbered 3, after V lost 5 bases and J lost 0 bases. From germline, CDR1 is SGHRS and CDR2 YFSETQ. The CDR3 covers 16 residues. CDR3 amino acids: CASSMGQGANTGELFF. Here the CDR3 DNA reads TGCGCCAGCAGTATGGGACAGGGGGCGAACACCGGGGAGCTGTTTTTT. Full variable domain (outside the CDR3, taken from reference TRBV5-1 and TRBJ2-2): KAGVTQTPRYLIKTRGQQVTLSCSPISGHRSVSWYQQTPGQGLQFLFEYFSETQRNKGNFPGRFSGRQFSNSRSEMNVSTLELGDSALYLCASSMGQGANTGELFFGEGSRLTVL.

The J gene is TRBJ2-4, the V gene TRBV11-2, with D perhaps TRBD1 (5 bases). The CDR3 consists of 16 residues. CDR1 and CDR2 from the germline V gene are SGHAT and FQNNGV. V lost 1 base to trimming and J lost 2 bases, with 12 bases between them. CDR3: CASSLVDTSPKNIQYF. In nucleotides, the CDR3 is TGTGCCAGCAGCTTAGTGGACACCAGTCCCAAAAACATTCAGTACTTC.

In its sample, this clonotype was seen a few times. The gene calls are TRBV11-1 and TRBJ2-3, with 9 bases identical to TRBD1. The CDR3 runs 15 residues. V lost 6 bases and J lost 4; bases outside the gene matches: 8. In germline, CDR1 is SGHAT, CDR2 FQDESV (reference sequence). CDR3 nucleotides: TGTGCCAGCAGGGTCGGGACAGGGCTTTCAGATACGCAGTATTTT. Amino acids: CASRVGTGLSDTQYF.

V gene TRBV4-3 combines with J gene TRBJ2-1; no reliable D call. Trimming took 0 bases from V and 9 from J, leaving 12 bases between them. Germline loops: CDR1 LGHNA, CDR2 YSLEER. This CDR3 contains 14 residues. The CDR3 bases are TGCGCCAGCAGCCAAGATGCTTACGGTACTGAGCAGTTCTTC. Protein product: CASSQDAYGTEQFF.

The V gene is TRBV6-5, the J gene TRBJ2-2, with D hard to call. Trimming took off 2 bases at V and 0 bases at J, with 4 bases between the two ends. CDR3 length: 14 residues. Germline CDR1 reads MNHEY; CDR2 reads SVGAGI. The CDR3, as DNA: TGTGCCAGCAGTTACGAAGCGAACACCGGGGAGCTGTTTTTT. Translating it yields CASSYEANTGELFF.